The clone carrying this T cell receptor beta chain was seen once. Its antigen remains unknown. This record comes from a study of T cell repertoires in ileal Crohn's disease. As for the study in general: M6 samples are neoterminal ileum biopsies from postoperative colonoscopy. Study findings and constraints: Clonality above 26.8% at surgery always came with endoscopic recurrence. Mucosal expansions were suggested to be mainly CD8 T cells.

Repertoires were generated with immunoSEQ multiplex PCR, while TCRdb's copy carries only in-frame clones and drops some. The sample includes tens of thousands of clones, 70% to 90% of them seen just once. Time point specified: neoterminal ileum biopsy at postoperative endoscopy, about 6 months after surgery. Included were adult ileal or ileocolonic Crohn's patients indicated for ileocolonic resection. Germline V gives CDR1 SGHVS, CDR2 FNYEAQ. V shed 4 bases and J shed 1 base, with 12 bases lying between them. This CDR3 has 15 residues. The rearrangement links TRBV7-6 to TRBJ2-3, with D possibly TRBD1 on 6 matching bases. What was sequenced was ileal tissue. The clonotype originates from an adult with Crohn's disease. The CDR3 is CASSSRNRGTDTQYF. The CDR3 nucleotides read TGTGCCAGCAGCTCCCGGAACAGGGGCACAGATACGCAGTATTTT.